This T cell receptor beta chain was found in a study of shared clonotypes between healthy human individuals. This CDR3 has 13 residues. In germline, CDR1 is MNHEY, CDR2 SVGAGI. Unmatched junction bases numbered 8, after V lost 5 bases and J lost 8 bases. Running of the assay took place at deep level. How the authors handled the data: ImmunoSEQ junction-only sequences lacked quality scores, so their filtering differed. Method: immunoSEQ multiplex PCR; TCRdb's copy keeps in-frame clones and lacks some. V and J calls and clone size are those listed in that table; D and trimming were worked out from the DNA. This repertoire shows approximately 2.5 million clones, approximately 94% found once; its top ten account for about 0.39%.

The sample consisted of naive CD4+ T cells from PBMCs. The sample's subset: CD45RA+ positively selected. The chain joins TRBV6-5 to TRBJ2-7; 8 nucleotides agree with TRBD1. The receptor's source is a man aged 18 to 29 in good health. Some clones in this sample may be carry-over from other donors' samples. The CDR3 region is CASSQGTGNKQYF. Written as DNA, the CDR3 is TGTGCCAGCAGTCAGGGGACAGGAAATAAGCAGTACTTC.